Listed below are T cell receptor beta chains from one sample, sequenced in a study of blood T cells in healthy people across ages. A single record per CDR3 protein comes from TCRdb applying MiXCR to the 5' RACE reads. Among about 1.8 million distinct CDR3 sequences listed, 49% were seen once. The sequenced sample consisted of blood. These receptors all stem from a woman aged 40 to 55 in good health. The CDR3 runs from the conserved cysteine through the conserved F or W. A D gene is named only where the DNA matches it firmly. The size of a clone is reported for some rows only, either as once, few or many, or as a class for expanded clones.

TRBJ2-7,TRBV6-2/TRBV6-3,.,.,TGTGCCAGCAGTACTGGGGGAATTTCCTACGAGCAGTACTTC,CASSTGGISYEQYF
TRBJ2-3,TRBV28,.,TRBD2,TGTGCCAGCCGAAAAGGAGCGGGAAGCACAGATACGCAGTATTTT,CASRKGAGSTDTQYF
TRBJ2-6,TRBV21-1,.,.,TGTGCCAGCAGCAGCGGGGGGGCGTACGGGGCCAACGTCCTGACTTTC,CASSSGGAYGANVLTF
TRBJ1-1,TRBV18,.,TRBD1,TGTGCCAGCTCACCAGGTGGGACAGGGAGGTCTTTCTTT,CASSPGGTGRSFF
TRBJ2-5,TRBV3-1,many,.,TGTGCCAGCAGCCAACAAGAGACCCAGTACTTC,CASSQQETQYF
TRBJ1-2,TRBV4-3,once,TRBD1,TGCGCCAGCAGCCAAGGACAGGGGTCGGGCTATGGCTACACCTTC,CASSQGQGSGYGYTF
TRBJ2-7,TRBV5-1,.,.,TGCGCCAGCAGCTTTCCGCGGACCCCGACCTACGAGCAGTACTTC,CASSFPRTPTYEQYF
TRBJ2-1,TRBV7-2,.,.,TGTGCCAGCGGAAGCGTCCGTATCGGAGAGCAGTTCTTC,CASGSVRIGEQFF
TRBJ2-1,TRBV7-6,.,TRBD1,TGTGCCAGCAGCGACCTCGGGACAGGGCTCTACAATGAGCAGTTCTTC,CASSDLGTGLYNEQFF
TRBJ2-7,TRBV18,.,TRBD2,TGTGCCAGCTCACCACCGGGACTAGCGGGGCACGAGCAGTACTTC,CASSPPGLAGHEQYF
TRBJ2-7,TRBV27,.,TRBD1,TGTGCCAGCAGTGTTAATGCAGGGGGCCACGAGCAGTACTTC,CASSVNAGGHEQYF
TRBJ2-7,TRBV28,.,.,TGTGCCAGCACCTCCGACATATCCTACGAGCAGTACTTC,CASTSDISYEQYF
TRBJ2-6,TRBV5-6,.,.,TGTGCCAGCCACTGGGGGGCCAACGTCCTGACTTTC,CASHWGANVLTF
TRBJ2-7,TRBV28,.,.,TGTGCCAGCAGTCTCGGCGGACAGATAGACTACGAGCAGTACTTC,CASSLGGQIDYEQYF
TRBJ2-1,TRBV7-6,few,TRBD2,TGTGCCAGCAGCTTAGAAGGGACTAGCGGCTACAATGAGCAGTTCTTC,CASSLEGTSGYNEQFF
TRBJ2-1,TRBV6-2/TRBV6-3,few,.,TGTGCCAGCGGAGACTCCTCCGTCGGTAAGCAGTTCTTC,CASGDSSVGKQFF
TRBJ2-3,TRBV27,.,TRBD2,TGTGCCAGCAGTGGTCCAGCGGGGGGGGCGGATACGCAGTATTTT,CASSGPAGGADTQYF
TRBJ2-2,TRBV19,.,.,TGTGCCAGTAGTATAGTGCCGCAGATAACCGGGGAGCTGTTTTTT,CASSIVPQITGELFF
TRBJ2-1,TRBV29-1,.,TRBD2,TGCAGCGTTGCCGGACTAGCGGGGGGCCTTGCCTACAATGAGCAGTTCTTC,CSVAGLAGGLAYNEQFF
TRBJ2-1,TRBV5-6,.,.,TGTGCCAGCAGCGGGACTGAGCGGTTCTTC,CASSGTERFF
TRBJ2-5,TRBV20-1,.,.,TGCAGTGCTAGAGGGAGACTTATACAGTACCAAGAGACCCAGTACTTC,CSARGRLIQYQETQYF
TRBJ2-3,TRBV5-1,many,.,TGCGCCAGCAGCTTGGCTGGGATCGGCACAGATACGCAGTATTTT,CASSLAGIGTDTQYF
TRBJ2-1,TRBV11-2,.,TRBD1,TGTGCCAGCAGCCAGGAGGGACAGGGGGCGTTGAATGAGCAGTTCTTC,CASSQEGQGALNEQFF
TRBJ2-3,TRBV6-1,.,TRBD2,TGTGCCAGCAGTGGGGAGGGTGTGGGTACGCAGTATTTT,CASSGEGVGTQYF
TRBJ2-7,TRBV7-6,few,.,TGTGCCAGCAGCTTAGCCGCGGAGGGCTACGAGCAGTACTTC,CASSLAAEGYEQYF
TRBJ2-1,TRBV28,.,TRBD2,TGTGCCAGCAGTTTGTTTCCAGCGGGGGATGTGTATGAGCAGTTCTTC,CASSLFPAGDVYEQFF
TRBJ2-7,TRBV14,.,TRBD2,TGTGCCAGCAGCCAATGGAGCGGGGGCCTCTACGAGCAGTACTTC,CASSQWSGGLYEQYF
TRBJ2-1,TRBV7-9,few,TRBD2,TGTGCCAGCAGCCCCAAGCCTCCGAGCGGGGTTGGCAATGAGCAGTTCTTC,CASSPKPPSGVGNEQFF
TRBJ2-7,TRBV28,few,.,TGTGCCGTCAAGTGGGCAGGGACGTCCTACGAGCAGTACTTC,CAVKWAGTSYEQYF
TRBJ2-1,TRBV11-2,.,.,TGTGCCAGCAGCTTCGGAGCAGGTAGGAATGAGCAGTTCTTC,CASSFGAGRNEQFF
TRBJ2-6,TRBV9,.,.,TGTGCCAGCAGCGCCGGACTTTATATGCGGGCCAACGTCCTGACTTTC,CASSAGLYMRANVLTF
TRBJ1-4,TRBV6-5,once,TRBD1,TGTGCCGGCAGTTACATGACAGGGGGTGAAAAACTGTTTTTT,CAGSYMTGGEKLFF
TRBJ1-4,TRBV27,.,.,TGTGCCAGCGGCAACAGGAATGAAAAACTGTTTTTT,CASGNRNEKLFF
TRBJ2-5,TRBV20-1,few,TRBD2,TGCAGTGCTAGAGGCCTTAGCGGGGGGTACCAAGAGACCCAGTACTTC,CSARGLSGGYQETQYF
TRBJ2-1,TRBV10-3,few,.,TGTGCCATCAGGACGAGTGTGCTTTACAATGAGCAGTTCTTC,CAIRTSVLYNEQFF
TRBJ2-5,TRBV7-8,few,.,TGTGCCAGCAGCCCGGGTGGACCTTACCAAGAGACCCAGTACTTC,CASSPGGPYQETQYF
TRBJ1-1,TRBV7-9,.,TRBD1,TGTGCCAGCAGCCTTACCCGGGACAGGGAAAAAGCTGAAGCTTTCTTT,CASSLTRDREKAEAFF
TRBJ2-3,TRBV4-2,.,TRBD2,TGTGCCAGCAGCCAAGAGCGGGAGTACGCAGATACGCAGTATTTT,CASSQEREYADTQYF
TRBJ2-3,TRBV12-3/TRBV12-4,.,TRBD2,TGTGCCAGCAGTTCCCGAAGGGGCGGGGGGCCAGATACGCAGTATTTT,CASSSRRGGGPDTQYF
TRBJ2-2,TRBV7-9,few,.,TGTGCCAGCAGCCTAACTAGGAACTTGAACACCGGGGAGCTGTTTTTT,CASSLTRNLNTGELFF
TRBJ2-7,TRBV11-2,few,.,TGTGCCAGCAGCTTAGTTTACTACAATGAGCAGTACTTC,CASSLVYYNEQYF
TRBJ2-1,TRBV12-5,.,.,TGTGCTAGTGGTTTGGTAATTGGCGGCAGGGTCTCCTACAATGAGCAGTTCTTC,CASGLVIGGRVSYNEQFF
TRBJ1-5,TRBV10-3,.,.,TGTGCCATCAGTGAGCCCCCCAATCAGCCCCAGCATTTT,CAISEPPNQPQHF
TRBJ2-5,TRBV2,few,TRBD1,TGTGCCAGCAGTGAAGTACAGGGGCAGTACTTC,CASSEVQGQYF
TRBJ1-2,TRBV7-9,.,.,TGTGCCAGCAGCTTGGGGGCCATCGGCTATGGCTACACCTTC,CASSLGAIGYGYTF
TRBJ2-7,TRBV28,.,.,TGTGCCAGCACCAGACAAAACAATGAGCAGTACTTC,CASTRQNNEQYF